This is a list of T cell receptor beta chains from one sample in a study of identical twins. TCRdb recomputed calls from the 5' RACE reads with MiXCR, one row per CDR3 protein. The top ten hold 1.5% to 2% of the sample, which has about 690,000 distinct CDR3 sequences, 6% to 6.5% seen once. The sample consisted of naive T cells sorted from blood. These receptor sequences come from a man between 18 and 29 years old in good health. Each CDR3 is given with its conserved first and last residue. The order of the fields is D gene, J gene, clone size, V gene, CDR3 protein, CDR3 DNA. D genes are given only for firm matches. Size is stated for part of the rows, as once, few or many counts, or as a class when the clone is expanded.

d_gene: .
j_gene: TRBJ1-6
abundance: .
v_gene: TRBV9
CDR3aa: CASSLTDYNSPLHF
CDR3nt: TGTGCCAGCAGCCTAACCGATTATAATTCACCCCTCCACTTT

d_gene: TRBD1
j_gene: TRBJ2-5
abundance: many
v_gene: TRBV10-3
CDR3aa: CAISRTGGETQYF
CDR3nt: TGTGCCATCAGCAGGACAGGGGGAGAGACCCAGTACTTC

d_gene: .
j_gene: TRBJ2-7
abundance: many
v_gene: TRBV20-1
CDR3aa: CSARPATTYEQYF
CDR3nt: TGCAGTGCTAGACCAGCTACCACCTACGAGCAGTACTTC

d_gene: .
j_gene: TRBJ2-5
abundance: .
v_gene: TRBV30
CDR3aa: CAWSVLGETQYF
CDR3nt: TGTGCCTGGAGTGTACTTGGAGAGACCCAGTACTTC

d_gene: .
j_gene: TRBJ2-1
abundance: .
v_gene: TRBV11-2
CDR3aa: CASSLLTRGGGEQFF
CDR3nt: TGTGCCAGCAGCTTGTTGACCCGGGGTGGGGGTGAGCAGTTCTTC

d_gene: .
j_gene: TRBJ2-7
abundance: many
v_gene: TRBV4-3
CDR3aa: CASSRQRSYEQYF
CDR3nt: TGCGCCAGCAGCAGACAGCGGTCCTACGAGCAGTACTTC

d_gene: .
j_gene: TRBJ2-1
abundance: .
v_gene: TRBV11-2
CDR3aa: CASSLDGVLQFF
CDR3nt: TGTGCCAGCAGCCTAGATGGGGTCTTGCAGTTCTTC

d_gene: TRBD1
j_gene: TRBJ1-5
abundance: .
v_gene: TRBV5-5
CDR3aa: CASSWADRGNQPQHF
CDR3nt: TGTGCCAGCAGCTGGGCCGACAGGGGAAATCAGCCCCAGCATTTT

d_gene: .
j_gene: TRBJ2-6
abundance: .
v_gene: TRBV15
CDR3aa: CATSRDLVQAGANVLTF
CDR3nt: TGTGCCACCAGCAGAGATCTGGTACAGGCTGGGGCCAACGTCCTGACTTTC

d_gene: .
j_gene: TRBJ1-5
abundance: few
v_gene: TRBV12-3/TRBV12-4
CDR3aa: CATSRGLNQPQHF
CDR3nt: TGTGCCACTTCCCGGGGACTCAATCAGCCCCAGCATTTT

d_gene: TRBD2
j_gene: TRBJ2-1
abundance: many
v_gene: TRBV12-3/TRBV12-4
CDR3aa: CASSPGTSGLNEQFF
CDR3nt: TGTGCCAGCAGTCCCGGGACTAGCGGCCTAAATGAGCAGTTCTTC

d_gene: .
j_gene: TRBJ2-2
abundance: few
v_gene: TRBV5-5
CDR3aa: CASSAHRVDRNGELFF
CDR3nt: TGTGCCAGCAGCGCCCATAGGGTAGATAGGAACGGGGAGCTGTTTTTT

d_gene: TRBD1
j_gene: TRBJ2-7
abundance: few
v_gene: TRBV29-1
CDR3aa: CSVGRGSGQLSEQYF
CDR3nt: TGCAGCGTTGGGAGAGGCTCGGGACAGCTATCCGAGCAGTACTTC

d_gene: .
j_gene: TRBJ2-3
abundance: .
v_gene: TRBV7-9
CDR3aa: CASSLGTTLTDTQYF
CDR3nt: TGTGCCAGCAGCTTAGGAACGACTCTCACAGATACGCAGTATTTT

d_gene: .
j_gene: TRBJ2-1
abundance: few
v_gene: TRBV24-1
CDR3aa: CATSAGDEQFF
CDR3nt: TGTGCCACCAGTGCGGGCGATGAGCAGTTCTTC

d_gene: .
j_gene: TRBJ1-4
abundance: many
v_gene: TRBV5-1
CDR3aa: CASSLQGATNEKLFF
CDR3nt: TGCGCCAGCAGCTTACAGGGAGCTACTAATGAAAAACTGTTTTTT

d_gene: TRBD1
j_gene: TRBJ2-3
abundance: .
v_gene: TRBV4-1
CDR3aa: CASSQGYRGTGDTQYF
CDR3nt: TGCGCCAGCAGCCAAGGATACAGGGGAACCGGAGATACGCAGTATTTT

d_gene: TRBD1
j_gene: TRBJ2-1
abundance: many
v_gene: TRBV12-3/TRBV12-4
CDR3aa: CASSLQTGFNEQFF
CDR3nt: TGTGCCAGCAGTTTACAGACAGGGTTCAATGAGCAGTTCTTC

d_gene: TRBD2
j_gene: TRBJ2-1
abundance: .
v_gene: TRBV19
CDR3aa: CASSTLSSGRAERFF
CDR3nt: TGTGCCAGTAGTACTTTATCTAGCGGGAGGGCCGAGCGGTTCTTC

d_gene: TRBD1
j_gene: TRBJ1-1
abundance: .
v_gene: TRBV19
CDR3aa: CASRYGQGTEAFF
CDR3nt: TGTGCCAGTAGATACGGACAGGGTACTGAAGCTTTCTTT

d_gene: .
j_gene: TRBJ1-2
abundance: many
v_gene: TRBV12-3/TRBV12-4
CDR3aa: CASSFFSGSGYTF
CDR3nt: TGTGCCAGCAGTTTTTTTAGTGGTTCAGGCTACACCTTC

d_gene: .
j_gene: TRBJ1-5
abundance: few
v_gene: TRBV30
CDR3aa: CAWSWGAGRDQPQHF
CDR3nt: TGTGCCTGGTCCTGGGGGGCCGGACGCGATCAGCCCCAGCATTTT

d_gene: .
j_gene: TRBJ2-1
abundance: many
v_gene: TRBV6-5
CDR3aa: CASSYRTSSLAYNEQFF
CDR3nt: TGTGCCAGCAGTTATCGCACCTCTAGTCTAGCCTACAATGAGCAGTTCTTC

d_gene: .
j_gene: TRBJ1-6
abundance: few
v_gene: TRBV6-1
CDR3aa: CASRGGGREAPLHF
CDR3nt: TGTGCCAGCAGGGGGGGGGGACGTGAAGCACCCCTCCACTTT

d_gene: .
j_gene: TRBJ2-1
abundance: many
v_gene: TRBV27
CDR3aa: CASKPPGLFYNEQFF
CDR3nt: TGTGCCAGCAAGCCGCCGGGACTGTTCTACAATGAGCAGTTCTTC

d_gene: TRBD1
j_gene: TRBJ2-6
abundance: few
v_gene: TRBV7-2
CDR3aa: CASSSGTGVSGANVLTF
CDR3nt: TGTGCCAGCAGCTCCGGGACAGGGGTCTCTGGGGCCAACGTCCTGACTTTC

d_gene: TRBD1
j_gene: TRBJ1-2
abundance: .
v_gene: TRBV12-3/TRBV12-4
CDR3aa: CASSLGQGADGYTF
CDR3nt: TGTGCCAGCAGTTTGGGGCAGGGGGCTGATGGCTACACCTTC

d_gene: .
j_gene: TRBJ1-5
abundance: many
v_gene: TRBV27
CDR3aa: CASRRGQSNQPQHF
CDR3nt: TGTGCCAGCAGGCGGGGACAATCCAATCAGCCCCAGCATTTT

d_gene: .
j_gene: TRBJ1-2
abundance: few
v_gene: TRBV20-1
CDR3aa: CSARDLISQRNNYGYTF
CDR3nt: TGCAGTGCTAGAGATCTCATCTCCCAGAGGAATAACTATGGCTACACCTTC